This T cell receptor beta chain was sequenced during a study of T cells in women clearing cervical HPV infection. Study-level information: Women with histologically confirmed HPV16-related CIN3 or worse, 2 with invasive cancer, served as cases. Blood came at first lesion visit for cases, post-clearance for controls. Whole-study findings and limits: It is unknown whether associations predate infection; no effector/memory or HPV-specific sorting.

V gave up 5 bases and J gave up 4 bases; unmatched junction bases: 17. The CDR3 loop spans 19 amino acids. CDR1 and CDR2 from the germline V gene are PRHDT and FYEKMQ (reference sequence). HPV was found by MY09/MY11 PCR and dot-blot genotyping. The assay was immunoSEQ multiplex PCR, and TCRdb's table has in-frame clones only and misses some. The sample is made up of approximately 26,000 clones, and the top ten hold approximately 10% of it. Comments on this clone: The antigen is unknown. The read falls 3 residues short of the CDR3 end, and the missing part is taken from the germline J gene.

This receptor was obtained from a woman between 18 and 70 years old with a cervical HPV16 infection that either progressed to CIN3+ or cleared (not recorded which). The chain joins TRBV13 to TRBJ2-7; 13 bases line up with TRBD2. The sample consisted of blood buffy coat. The chain's CDR3 is CASSPLLAGGPDGRYEQYF. The part of the CDR3 DNA that was read is TGTGCCAGCAGCCCCTTACTAGCGGGGGGGCCCGACGGGAGATACGAG.